The 31 T cell receptor beta chains reported below all come from one sample, sequenced in a study of B cell selection in AIRE deficiency. Conventional CD4 T cells were sorted as CD4+CD127+ cells. TCRdb keeps only in-frame clones here, not all; method: immunoSEQ multiplex PCR. The sample lists 20,000 to 25,000 clones; almost 97% were seen once. Sequenced: conventional CD4+ T cells sorted from PBMCs. All receptors derive from a human donor with AIRE deficiency.

The chain couples TRBV6-5 to TRBJ1-1; 7 bases are a match to TRBD1. Germline V gene lookup returns CDR1 MNHEY and CDR2 SVGAGI. Germline trimming cut 5 bases from V and 4 bases from J; bases unmatched to any gene: 7. The CDR3 contains 14 residues. CDR3 protein: CASSNRDSRTEAFF. The CDR3 DNA reads TGTGCCAGCAGTAACAGGGACAGCCGCACTGAAGCTTTCTTT.

The chain joins TRBV2 to TRBJ1-1; 7 bases align to TRBD1. Germline V gene data show CDR1 as SNHLY and CDR2 as FYNNEI. Germline trimming cut 7 bases from V and 2 bases from J; bases unmatched to any gene: 4. The CDR3 totals 13 residues. CDR3 coding DNA: TGTGCCAGCAAGGGACAGACTAACACTGAAGCTTTCTTT. Encoded protein: CASKGQTNTEAFF.

The J gene is TRBJ2-7, the V gene TRBV11-3; D perhaps matches TRBD1 (6 bases). Trimming removed 4 bases at V and 5 bases at J, with 15 bases between. From germline, CDR1 is SGHNT and CDR2 YENEEA. CDR3 length equals 14 residues. The CDR3 spells CASSSRWGQHEQYF. Here the CDR3 DNA reads TGTGCCAGCAGCTCAAGATGGGGACAACACGAGCAGTACTTC. Full variable domain (outside the CDR3, taken from reference TRBV11-3 and TRBJ2-7): EAGVVQSPRYKIIEKKQPVAFWCNPISGHNTLYWYLQNLGQGPELLIRYENEEAVDDSQLPKDRFSAERLKGVDSTLKIQPAELGDSAVYLCASSSRWGQHEQYFGPGTRLTVT.

The chain combines TRBV5-1 with TRBJ2-3, with 8 bases aligning to TRBD2. V lost 4 bases and J lost 3; bases outside the gene matches: 16. The CDR3 spans 18 residues. CDR1 is SGHRS and CDR2 is YFSETQ in the germline V gene. CDR3 sequence reads: CASSPPSGWGAGTDTQYF. In DNA form, the CDR3 reads TGCGCCAGCAGCCCTCCTAGCGGGTGGGGGGCTGGTACAGATACGCAGTATTTT.

The rearrangement uses TRBV7-9 and TRBJ2-7, with 7 bases lining up with TRBD1. V lost 1 base, J lost 0 bases, and 9 bases stayed unmatched. Germline CDR1 reads SEHNR; CDR2 reads FQNEAQ (reference sequence). The CDR3 runs to 17 residues. CDR3 region: CASSLDRGKFFSYEQYF. Written as DNA, the CDR3 is TGTGCCAGCAGCTTAGACAGGGGTAAATTTTTCTCCTACGAGCAGTACTTC.

The chain employs TRBV5-4 and TRBJ2-5; maybe TRBD1 (6 bases). CDR1 and CDR2 from the germline V gene are SGHNT and YYREEE (reference sequence). This CDR3 is 13 amino acids long. Trimming removed 7 bases from V and 1 base from J, with 11 bases in between. CDR3 coding DNA: TGTGCCAGCGGGACAAACCTCCAAGAGACCCAGTACTTC. Its protein product is CASGTNLQETQYF. The variable domain in full, with the rest retrieved from reference TRBV5-4 and TRBJ2-5, is ETGVTQSPTHLIKTRGQQVTLRCSSQSGHNTVSWYQQALGQGPQFIFQYYREEENGRGNFPPRFSGLQFPNYSSELNVNALELDDSALYLCASGTNLQETQYFGPGTRLLVL.

This clone showed up just once. The V and J genes are TRBV27 and TRBJ2-5; D gene uncertain. V lost 4 bases, J lost 4 bases, and 10 bases lay in between. This CDR3 has 13 amino acids. The germline CDR1 and CDR2 sequences are MNHEY and SMNVEV (reference sequence). The CDR3 here is CASSSRNPETQYF. The CDR3 DNA is TGTGCCAGCAGTTCGAGAAACCCAGAGACCCAGTACTTC.

This clone was detected once. The rearrangement uses TRBV19 and TRBJ2-3, with D perhaps TRBD1 or TRBD2 (5 bases each). Trimming pared 5 bases from V and 0 bases from J, leaving 12 bases between. The CDR3 extends over 15 amino acids. Germline V lookup: CDR1 LNHDA, CDR2 SQIVND (reference sequence). The DNA for the CDR3 is TGTGCCAGTAGTCCCACCGGGACGAGCACAGATACGCAGTATTTT. As protein: CASSPTGTSTDTQYF.

This chain connects TRBV5-1 to TRBJ1-1, with D uncertain. The V end was cut by 0 bases, the J end by 1 base, with 7 bases between. CDR1 is SGHRS and CDR2 is YFSETQ in the germline V gene. This CDR3 spans 14 amino acids. The CDR3 coding sequence is TGCGCCAGCAGCTTGGGGCAACCGAACACTGAAGCTTTCTTT. This encodes CASSLGQPNTEAFF.

V gene TRBV6-6 combines with J gene TRBJ2-6; unclear D gene. CDR1 is MNHNY, CDR2 SVGAGI, per germline (reference sequence). Between the trimmed V and J ends, which lost 6 bases and 1 base, there was a span of 10 bases. The CDR3 consists of 15 residues. CDR3 loop: CASSPPPSGANVLTF. The DNA for the CDR3 is TGTGCCAGCAGCCCCCCCCCTTCTGGGGCCAACGTCCTGACTTTC.

The chain has TRBV5-1 and TRBJ2-2; TRBD1 matches 8 bases. CDR1 and CDR2 from the germline V gene are SGHRS and YFSETQ. V was clipped by 4 bases and J by 4 bases; unmatched bases: 6. The CDR3 loop spans 15 amino acids. CDR3 in DNA: TGCGCCAGCAGCCTATTGGACAGGGCCACCGGGGAGCTGTTTTTT. It specifies CASSLLDRATGELFF.

This chain connects TRBV18 to TRBJ2-1, with a tentative D call TRBD1 (6 bases). Trimming removed 2 bases from V and 4 bases from J, with 12 bases in between. Germline values: CDR1 KGHSH, CDR2 LQKENI. The CDR3 consists of 15 residues. The CDR3 reads CASSPTGYGYNEQFF. The CDR3 DNA is TGTGCCAGCTCACCAACAGGGTATGGGTACAATGAGCAGTTCTTC.

The V and J genes are TRBV11-3 and TRBJ2-1; 9 bases agree with TRBD1. V dropped 5 bases and J dropped 9; count of bases not matched to a gene: 5. Germline V lookup: CDR1 SGHNT, CDR2 YENEEA. The CDR3 contains 13 residues. DNA of the CDR3: TGTGCCAGCAGCACAGACAGGGGGGGTGAGCAGTTCTTC. This gives the protein CASSTDRGGEQFF.

The chain joins TRBV7-2 to TRBJ1-3; the D is unclear. This CDR3 comprises 17 residues. Germline CDR1 SGHTA, CDR2 FQGNSA. V shed 5 bases and J shed 0 bases, with 17 bases lying between them. DNA for the CDR3: TGTGCCAGCAGCCTCCGACCGACCGGAAGCTCTGGAAACACCATATATTTT. Protein: CASSLRPTGSSGNTIYF.

The rearrangement uses TRBV29-1 and TRBJ2-5; D gene ambiguous. Trimming shortened V by 4 bases and J by 1 base, and 7 bases separated the two germline ends. This CDR3 spans 12 amino acids. Looked up from germline, CDR1 is SQVTM and CDR2 is ANQGSEA. The CDR3 DNA sequence: TGCAGCGTTGTGAAGCCCCAAGAGACCCAGTACTTC. It yields the protein CSVVKPQETQYF.

The rearrangement uses TRBV5-4 and TRBJ1-2; D ambiguous. Germline CDR1 SGHNT, CDR2 YYREEE (reference sequence). CDR3 length: 13 amino acids. Trimming took 0 bases from V and 13 from J, leaving 16 bases between them. In DNA, the CDR3 is TGTGCCAGCAGCTTGGATCCAGGTGTTCCTTTCACCTTC. This encodes CASSLDPGVPFTF. The full variable domain, rest sourced from reference TRBV5-4 and TRBJ1-2, is ETGVTQSPTHLIKTRGQQVTLRCSSQSGHNTVSWYQQALGQGPQFIFQYYREEENGRGNFPPRFSGLQFPNYSSELNVNALELDDSALYLCASSLDPGVPFTFGSGTRLTVV.

J is TRBJ1-5 and V is TRBV7-2, with no clear D. The germline gives CDR1 SGHTA, CDR2 FQGNSA. This CDR3 has 15 residues. V lost 5 bases and J lost 4, with 15 bases in between. CDR3 amino acids: CASSPDPVGNQPQHF. The CDR3 DNA sequence: TGTGCCAGCAGCCCCGACCCGGTAGGGAATCAGCCCCAGCATTTT.

The chain recombines TRBV11-2 with TRBJ2-7, with D tentatively TRBD2 (6 bases). Trimming stripped 3 bases from V and 4 bases from J, with 16 bases between. In germline, CDR1 is SGHAT, CDR2 FQNNGV. CDR3 length equals 15 residues. CDR3 amino acids: CASSLGGNPQYEQYF. CDR3 sequence (DNA): TGTGCCAGCAGCTTGGGGGGTAACCCGCAGTACGAGCAGTACTTC.

V is TRBV7-9 and J is TRBJ2-7; D gene ambiguous. The V and J ends lost 3 bases and 2 bases respectively, with 8 bases between them. The germline gives CDR1 SEHNR, CDR2 FQNEAQ (reference sequence). The length of the CDR3 is 13 residues. CDR3 protein: CASSFDGTYEQYF. The CDR3 region has the DNA TGTGCCAGCAGCTTCGACGGAACCTACGAGCAGTACTTC.

The table lists this clone with a count of one. The rearrangement joins TRBV4-1 to TRBJ2-5; no firm D call. Trimming stripped 0 bases from V and 5 bases from J, with 10 bases between. This CDR3 spans 14 amino acids. The germline V gene encodes CDR1 MGHRA and CDR2 YSYEKL. Here the CDR3 reads CASSQELWAETQYF. Written as DNA, the CDR3 is TGCGCCAGCAGCCAAGAACTGTGGGCGGAGACCCAGTACTTC.

V usage is TRBV5-6 and J usage is TRBJ2-3; TRBD1 agrees at 9 bases. Trimming cost V 5 bases and J 5 bases; bases outside gene matches: 15. The CDR3 contains 17 residues. From germline, CDR1 is SGHDT and CDR2 YYEEEE. CDR3: CASRDLKDRGVLDTQYF. In DNA, the CDR3 is TGTGCCAGCAGGGACCTGAAGGACAGGGGAGTTTTAGATACGCAGTATTTT.

This chain joins TRBV5-1 and TRBJ1-2; 9 nucleotides match TRBD1. The CDR3 is made up of 16 amino acids. Trimming removed 0 bases from V and 0 bases from J; junction bases left unmatched: 3. Germline CDR1 and CDR2: SGHRS and YFSETQ. The CDR3: CASSLGTGAANYGYTF. CDR3 sequence (DNA): TGCGCCAGCAGCTTGGGGACAGGGGCTGCTAACTATGGCTACACCTTC.

The chain uses TRBV9 and TRBJ2-1; TRBD2 might be the D (5 bases). Trimming cost V 0 bases and J 9 bases, with 13 bases left between them. CDR1 is SGDLS, CDR2 YYNGEE, per germline. This CDR3 region has 14 residues. CDR3 sequence: CASSVVGARGEQFF. As DNA, the CDR3 is TGTGCCAGCAGCGTAGTGGGAGCCCGGGGTGAGCAGTTCTTC.

This chain joins TRBV9 and TRBJ1-5; no firm D call. Trimming shortened V by 4 bases and J by 8 bases, and 13 bases separated the two germline ends. Germline V gives CDR1 SGDLS, CDR2 YYNGEE. This CDR3 region has 13 residues. The CDR3 is CASSSHTREPQHF. CDR3 sequence (DNA): TGTGCCAGCAGCTCACATACACGAGAGCCCCAGCATTTT.

This clone was seen a single time. This chain connects TRBV7-3 to TRBJ2-5; D gene ambiguous. Trimming removed 5 bases at V and 0 bases at J, with 7 bases between. The CDR3 runs 13 residues. Per the germline V gene, CDR1 is SGHTA and CDR2 is FQGTGA. The CDR3 region has the DNA TGTGCCAGCAGCAAAAGTTACCAAGAGACCCAGTACTTC. Amino acid sequence: CASSKSYQETQYF.

The gene calls are TRBV5-1 and TRBJ2-3; TRBD2 might be the D (5 bases). The CDR3 totals 14 residues. Trimming pared 2 bases from V and 0 bases from J, leaving 7 bases between. The germline V gene has CDR1 SGHRS and CDR2 YFSETQ. The CDR3 region has the DNA TGCGCCAGCAGCTTTAGAGGGAGCACAGATACGCAGTATTTT. Amino acids: CASSFRGSTDTQYF.

This clone was seen just once. This sequence joins TRBV7-3 and TRBJ2-3; the D is unclear. Trimming took 5 bases from V and 6 from J, leaving 15 bases between them. The CDR3 loop spans 14 amino acids. The germline V gene has CDR1 SGHTA and CDR2 FQGTGA. CDR3 bases: TGTGCCAGCAGCCCGCAAACCGGCGGCGATACGCAGTATTTT. Translated, it gives CASSPQTGGDTQYF. The full variable domain, completed using reference TRBV7-3 and TRBJ2-3, is GAGVSQTPSNKVTEKGKYVELRCDPISGHTALYWYRQSLGQGPEFLIYFQGTGAADDSGLPNDRFFAVRPEGSVSTLKIQRTERGDSAVYLCASSPQTGGDTQYFGPGTRLTVL.

The chain is built from TRBV13 and TRBJ1-2, with 8 bases aligning to TRBD1. Germline trimming cut 3 bases from V and 4 bases from J; bases unmatched to any gene: 1. CDR1 and CDR2 (germline): PRHDT, FYEKMQ (reference sequence). This CDR3 spans 13 amino acids. The CDR3 here is CASSLGQVYGYTF. CDR3 bases: TGTGCCAGCAGCTTGGGACAGGTCTATGGCTACACCTTC.

V gene TRBV5-1 combines with J gene TRBJ2-3, with 11 bases matching TRBD2. Germline CDR1 reads SGHRS; CDR2 reads YFSETQ. The CDR3 has 18 residues. V lost 4 bases to trimming and J lost 0 bases; unmatched junction nucleotides: 10. The CDR3 spells CASSRGTSGSTSTDTQYF. The CDR3 DNA sequence: TGCGCCAGCAGCAGGGGGACTAGCGGCAGTACTAGCACAGATACGCAGTATTTT.

This clone was counted a single time. The chain links TRBV2 to TRBJ1-5; D perhaps matches TRBD1 (5 bases). Per the germline V gene, CDR1 is SNHLY and CDR2 is FYNNEI. CDR3 length: 13 residues. The V end was cut by 7 bases, the J end by 1 base, with 8 bases between. In DNA, the CDR3 is TGTGCCAGCACCAGGGACAGCAATCAGCCCCAGCATTTT. Protein: CASTRDSNQPQHF.

This chain joins TRBV27 and TRBJ2-7; D is uncertain. The V end lost 2 bases, the J end lost 9 bases, and 23 bases lay between the germline ends. Germline CDR1 is MNHEY and CDR2 is SMNVEV (reference sequence). This CDR3 comprises 16 residues. The CDR3, as DNA: TGTGCCAGCAGTTTACTCAGTCGGGCTGCGGAAGGTGTGCAGTACTTC. The encoded protein is CASSLLSRAAEGVQYF.